The rows below give T cell receptor beta chains drawn from one sample of a study of T-cell memory formation after mild COVID-19. TCRdb ran MiXCR on the 5' RACE reads and lists one entry per CDR3 protein. Of about 350,000 distinct CDR3 sequences listed, roughly 13% were seen once; the top ten hold approximately 22%. The sequenced sample was PBMCs or a T cell subset sorted from them (not recorded which). The receptors were gathered from a man aged 18-30 years who had mild COVID-19 (a few samples of this study predate the infection). Cell type and time point are not known. Each CDR3 is given with its conserved first and last residue. The order of the fields is D gene, V gene, J gene, clone size, CDR3 protein, CDR3 DNA. A D gene is named only where the DNA matches it firmly. Clone size is not always given. Where it is, it says once, few, many or a class for expanded clones.

D gene: TRBD1; V gene: TRBV29-1; J gene: TRBJ2-4; clone size: -; CDR3 protein: CSVLRDRGSIQYF; CDR3 DNA: TGCAGCGTTCTACGGGACAGGGGGAGCATTCAGTACTTC
D gene: -; V gene: TRBV7-9; J gene: TRBJ1-4; clone size: few; CDR3 protein: CASSLGASSNEKLFF; CDR3 DNA: TGTGCCAGCAGCTTAGGGGCCAGTTCTAATGAAAAACTGTTTTTT
D gene: -; V gene: TRBV28; J gene: TRBJ2-1; clone size: many; CDR3 protein: CASSLGAVGEQFF; CDR3 DNA: TGTGCCAGCAGTTTAGGGGCAGTGGGTGAGCAGTTCTTC
D gene: -; V gene: TRBV5-1; J gene: TRBJ1-1; clone size: -; CDR3 protein: CASSLVQGLHTEAFF; CDR3 DNA: TGCGCCAGCAGCTTGGTGCAAGGGCTTCACACTGAAGCTTTCTTT
D gene: TRBD1; V gene: TRBV24-1; J gene: TRBJ2-1; clone size: -; CDR3 protein: CATTEGGDRGTHPEQFF; CDR3 DNA: TGTGCCACCACCGAAGGAGGCGACAGGGGGACCCATCCTGAGCAGTTCTTC
D gene: -; V gene: TRBV9; J gene: TRBJ2-2; clone size: many; CDR3 protein: CASSVNRGPAFGTGELFF; CDR3 DNA: TGTGCCAGCAGCGTAAATCGGGGACCCGCCTTTGGCACCGGGGAGCTGTTTTTT
D gene: -; V gene: TRBV4-1; J gene: TRBJ1-2; clone size: -; CDR3 protein: CASSQANFQTNYGYTF; CDR3 DNA: TGCGCCAGCAGCCAAGCGAATTTCCAGACTAACTATGGCTACACCTTC
D gene: -; V gene: TRBV20-1; J gene: TRBJ2-1; clone size: few; CDR3 protein: CSARTRSSYNEQFF; CDR3 DNA: TGCAGTGCTAGGACAAGAAGCTCCTACAATGAGCAGTTCTTC
D gene: -; V gene: TRBV12-3/TRBV12-4; J gene: TRBJ1-2; clone size: many; CDR3 protein: CASSQGQPNYGYTF; CDR3 DNA: TGTGCCAGCAGCCAAGGCCAGCCCAACTATGGCTACACCTTC
D gene: -; V gene: TRBV7-6; J gene: TRBJ2-3; clone size: few; CDR3 protein: CASSPSRLTQYF; CDR3 DNA: TGTGCCAGCAGCCCCAGCCGTCTCACGCAGTATTTT
D gene: TRBD1; V gene: TRBV5-1; J gene: TRBJ1-6; clone size: few; CDR3 protein: CASSDGSIRDRGHSPLHF; CDR3 DNA: TGCGCCAGCAGCGATGGAAGTATCCGGGACAGGGGGCATTCACCCCTCCACTTT
D gene: -; V gene: TRBV24-1; J gene: TRBJ1-4; clone size: many; CDR3 protein: CATSEGSRGDGEKLFF; CDR3 DNA: TGTGCCACCAGTGAGGGAAGCAGGGGTGACGGAGAAAAACTGTTTTTT
D gene: -; V gene: TRBV5-1; J gene: TRBJ1-5; clone size: -; CDR3 protein: CASSLDGTGQPQHF; CDR3 DNA: TGCGCCAGCAGCTTGGATGGGACGGGGCAGCCCCAGCATTTT
D gene: -; V gene: TRBV10-2; J gene: TRBJ2-7; clone size: few; CDR3 protein: CASSEVDPYEQYF; CDR3 DNA: TGCGCCAGCAGTGAAGTTGATCCCTACGAGCAGTACTTC
D gene: TRBD1; V gene: TRBV6-2/TRBV6-3; J gene: TRBJ1-2; clone size: -; CDR3 protein: CASSYTGTGGDNYGYTF; CDR3 DNA: TGTGCCAGCAGTTACACCGGGACAGGGGGCGATAACTATGGCTACACCTTC
D gene: TRBD1; V gene: TRBV4-1; J gene: TRBJ1-5; clone size: few; CDR3 protein: CASSHHTGDNQPQHF; CDR3 DNA: TGCGCCAGCAGCCACCATACAGGGGACAATCAGCCCCAGCATTTT